Below, 5 T cell receptor beta chains from the same sample are listed, as sequenced in a study of T cells after yellow fever vaccination. From the 5' RACE reads, TCRdb called clonotypes with MiXCR, one entry per CDR3 protein. Here the sample spans about 340,000 distinct CDR3 sequences, over 8% being singletons. Sequencing was performed on PBMCs, taken on the day of the first yellow fever vaccination. The receptors stem from a man younger than 30 who received the YFV17D yellow fever vaccine.

The chain has TRBV27 and TRBJ1-2, with D possibly matching TRBD1 (5 bases). Germline lookup yields CDR1 MNHEY and CDR2 SMNVEV (reference sequence). The CDR3 is 19 residues long. V was pared by 0 bases and J by 0 bases, with 20 bases between. The CDR3 reads CASSLSLVGLGLPNYGYTF. CDR3 in DNA: TGTGCCAGCAGTTTATCGTTGGTAGGATTGGGGCTACCTAACTATGGCTACACCTTC.

The V call is TRBV11-2, the J call TRBJ2-7; no clear D. This CDR3 has 11 amino acids. Trimming left V 5 bases short and J 3 bases short, with 5 bases between. The germline V gene encodes CDR1 SGHAT and CDR2 FQNNGV. Written as DNA, the CDR3 is TGTGCCAGCAGCCTGTTCTACGAGCAGTACTTC. Translation gives CASSLFYEQYF.

This clonotype occurred a few times. The V gene is TRBV18, the J gene TRBJ2-4; D call uncertain. CDR3 length equals 15 residues. The V gene's germline CDR1 is KGHSH and CDR2 LQKENI. V was shortened by 3 bases and J by 5 bases, with 14 bases between the two germline ends. The CDR3 DNA sequence: TGTGCCAGCTCACCGCCAGGATTTCCAGAAAACATTCAGTACTTC. Encoded protein: CASSPPGFPENIQYF. The full variable domain, completed using reference TRBV18 and TRBJ2-4, is NAGVMQNPRHLVRRRGQEARLRCSPMKGHSHVYWYRQLPEEGLKFMVYLQKENIIDESGMPKERFSAEFPKEGPSILRIQQVVRGDSAAYFCASSPPGFPENIQYFGAGTRLSVL.

This clonotype has a handful of counts. The J gene is TRBJ2-3, the V gene TRBV7-6, with D perhaps TRBD2 (5 bases). V was pared by 5 bases and J by 4 bases, with 19 bases between. Germline V CDR1 and CDR2: SGHVS, FNYEAQ. CDR3 length: 16 amino acids. The CDR3 region has the DNA TGTGCCAGCAGCAAAACCGAAAGCGGCGTAGCAGATACGCAGTATTTT. Translated, it gives CASSKTESGVADTQYF. Looking up the rest from reference TRBV7-6 and TRBJ2-3 gives the full variable domain: GAGVSQSPRYKVTKRGQDVALRCDPISGHVSLYWYRQALGQGPEFLTYFNYEAQQDKSGLPNDRFSAERPEGSISTLTIQRTEQRDSAMYRCASSKTESGVADTQYFGPGTRLTVL.

This clonotype has at least ten counts. The J gene is TRBJ2-3, the V gene TRBV7-2; D remains ambiguous. CDR1 SGHTA and CDR2 FQGNSA come from the germline V gene. This CDR3 comprises 13 residues. V lost 1 base and J lost 11, with 13 bases in between. The CDR3, as DNA: TGTGCCAGCAGCTTAGAGTTGGGAATTAAGCAGTATTTT. Its protein is CASSLELGIKQYF.